This record concerns one TCR beta chain sequence. Its antigen is unknown. The sample comes from a study of blood T cells in healthy people across ages. V lost 4 bases, J lost 8 bases, and 13 bases stayed unmatched. CDR3 length equals 15 residues. Per germline, CDR1 SEHNR and CDR2 FQNEAQ (reference sequence). Whole-study findings and limits: TCR beta diversity per million T cells fell roughly linearly with age. Long-lived donors carried more naive CD4+ cells and greater diversity than aged donors. Estimates of diversity drawn from one million T cells were considered underestimates. Shifts in expanded clonotypes may have been confounded by donor CMV status, which was unknown.

A second roughly 6 to 12 cycle PCR used barcoded and J-beta primers. MiXCR was run by TCRdb on the 5' RACE reads, yielding one entry per CDR3 protein. The sample lists about 1.6 million distinct CDR3 sequences, almost 35% occurring once. The sample consisted of blood. V and J are TRBV7-9 and TRBJ1-2; TRBD1 matches 7 bases. The TCR comes from a woman in her 30s in good health. Here the CDR3 reads CASSSSTGPLGGYTF. CDR3 nucleotide sequence: TGTGCCAGCAGCTCATCGACAGGGCCCCTGGGGGGCTACACCTTC.